This TCR beta chain was captured in a study of CD8 T cells in ankylosing spondylitis. Study findings and constraints: Typical of ankylosing spondylitis blood, it appeared, was a TCR beta motif of 7 or 8 highly homologous variants. The disease-linked clones had a CD8+ phenotype and low blood frequencies. Researchers reportedly found disease-linked clones significantly enriched in matched ankylosing spondylitis synovial fluid.

In its sample, this clonotype was seen many times. No antigen is known for it. TCRdb ran MiXCR on the 5' RACE reads and lists one entry per CDR3 protein. Of approximately 220,000 distinct CDR3 sequences in the sample, approximately 16% were seen once. V lost 0 bases, J lost 9 bases, and 6 bases lay in between. CDR3 length: 12 amino acids. The germline V gene encodes CDR1 LGHNA and CDR2 YNFKEQ. The V call is TRBV4-2, the J call TRBJ2-1; D call uncertain. The material sequenced was blood, either unsorted or a sorted T cell fraction (not recorded which). The receptor was derived from a male donor with ankylosing spondylitis. CDR3: CASSQEGSEQFF. For the CDR3, the DNA is TGTGCCAGCAGCCAAGAGGGGTCTGAGCAGTTCTTC.